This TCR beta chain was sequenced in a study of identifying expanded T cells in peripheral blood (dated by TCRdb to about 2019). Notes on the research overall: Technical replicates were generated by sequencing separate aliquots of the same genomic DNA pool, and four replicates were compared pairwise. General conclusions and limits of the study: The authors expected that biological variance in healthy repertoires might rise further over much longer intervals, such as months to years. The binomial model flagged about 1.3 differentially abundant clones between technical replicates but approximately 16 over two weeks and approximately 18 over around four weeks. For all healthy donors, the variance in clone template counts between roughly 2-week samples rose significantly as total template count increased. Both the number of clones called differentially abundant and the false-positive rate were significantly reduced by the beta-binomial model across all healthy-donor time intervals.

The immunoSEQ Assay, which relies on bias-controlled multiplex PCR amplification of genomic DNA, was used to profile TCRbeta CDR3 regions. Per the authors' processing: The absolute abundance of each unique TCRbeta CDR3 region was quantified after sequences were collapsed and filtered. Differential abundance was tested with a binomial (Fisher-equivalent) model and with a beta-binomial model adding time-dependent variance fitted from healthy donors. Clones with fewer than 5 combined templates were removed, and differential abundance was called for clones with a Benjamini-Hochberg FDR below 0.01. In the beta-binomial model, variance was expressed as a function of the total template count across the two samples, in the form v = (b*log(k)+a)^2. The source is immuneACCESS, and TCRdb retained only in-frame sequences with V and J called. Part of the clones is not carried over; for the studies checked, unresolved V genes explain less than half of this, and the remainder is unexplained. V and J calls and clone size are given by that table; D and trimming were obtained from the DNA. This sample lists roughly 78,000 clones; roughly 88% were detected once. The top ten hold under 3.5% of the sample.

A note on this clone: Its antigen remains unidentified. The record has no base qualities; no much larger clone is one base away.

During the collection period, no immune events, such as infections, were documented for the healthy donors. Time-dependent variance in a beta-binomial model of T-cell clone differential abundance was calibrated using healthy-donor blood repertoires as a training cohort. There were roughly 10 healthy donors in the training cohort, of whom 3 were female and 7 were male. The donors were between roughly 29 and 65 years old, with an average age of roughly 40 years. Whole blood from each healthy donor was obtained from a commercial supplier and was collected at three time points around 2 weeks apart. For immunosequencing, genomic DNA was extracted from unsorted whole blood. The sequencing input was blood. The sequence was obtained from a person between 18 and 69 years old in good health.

The CDR3 loop reads CASSASGGDEQYF. At the DNA level, the sequence is TGTGCCAGCTCCGCTAGCGGGGGGGACGAGCAGTACTTC. The rearrangement joined TRBV9 to TRBJ2-7; a stretch of 12 junction bases matches TRBD2. The CDR3, cysteine through phenylalanine, is 13 amino acids long. Of all the DNA, just the CDR3 is kept, 39 bases in frame from base 1. In the germline V gene, CDR1 corresponds to SGDLS and CDR2 to YYNGEE. V has 7 bases trimmed and J has 5 bases trimmed; junction bases matching no gene number 4.